This entry lists 23 T cell receptor beta chains sequenced from one sample in a study of tumour-infiltrating T cells in Burkitt lymphoma. Data came from immunoSEQ multiplex PCR; TCRdb stores just in-frame clones and leaves some out. The table includes about 14,000 clones, about 85% detected once. The specimen sequenced was tumor tissue. These receptors originate from a human donor with diffuse large B-cell lymphoma.

Comment on this clone: Relative to the germline gene, one junction end is altered; a read error may explain this. The J gene is TRBJ1-5, the V gene TRBV7-9, with D hard to call. Per germline, CDR1 SEHNR and CDR2 FQNEAQ (reference sequence). CDR3 length: 14 amino acids. In DNA form, the CDR3 reads TGTGCCAGCAGCCACCCCACAGTGAATCAGCTCCAGCATTTT. This sequence encodes CASSHPTVNQLQHF.

This chain uses TRBV7-2 with TRBJ1-6; D uncertain. Trimming pared 6 bases from V and 10 bases from J, leaving 13 bases between. Germline assignment: CDR1 SGHTA and CDR2 FQGNSA. The CDR3 has 13 residues. The CDR3 spells CASRRDLGSPLHF. DNA of the CDR3: TGTGCCAGCAGGCGAGATTTGGGGTCACCCCTCCACTTT. Based on the CDR3 plus reference TRBV7-2 and TRBJ1-6, the full variable domain is GAGVSQSPSNKVTEKGKDVELRCDPISGHTALYWYRQSLGQGLEFLIYFQGNSAPDKSGLPSDRFSAERTGGSVSTLTIQRTQQEDSAVYLCASRRDLGSPLHFGNGTRLTVT.

This chain uses TRBV7-8 with TRBJ1-4; possibly TRBD1 for D (5 bases). The CDR3 totals 15 residues. V lost 2 bases, J lost 3 bases, and 10 bases lay in between. Germline V gives CDR1 SGHVS, CDR2 FQNEAQ. The DNA of the CDR3 is TGTGCCAGCAGCTTAATAGGGGCACCTAATGAAAAACTGTTTTTT. Translating gives CASSLIGAPNEKLFF.

In DNA, the CDR3 is TGTGCCAGCAGCCCCCACGACAGCCCTTCCTATGGCTACACCTTC. It codes for CASSPHDSPSYGYTF. V and J are TRBV7-8 and TRBJ1-2, with D maybe TRBD1 (5 bases). CDR3 length equals 15 residues. The V gene lost 5 bases and the J gene lost 4 bases, with 17 bases spanning the gap. The germline gives CDR1 SGHVS, CDR2 FQNEAQ. Variable domain in full (rest from reference TRBV7-8 and TRBJ1-2): GAGVSQSPRYKVAKRGQDVALRCDPISGHVSLFWYQQALGQGPEFLTYFQNEAQLDKSGLPSDRFFAERPEGSVSTLKIQRTQQEDSAVYLCASSPHDSPSYGYTFGSGTRLTVV.

The chain employs TRBV29-1 and TRBJ1-1; D unclear. Trimming left V 0 bases short and J 4 bases short, with 6 bases between. This CDR3 spans 12 amino acids. CDR1 is SQVTM and CDR2 is ANQGSEA in the germline V gene. The CDR3 DNA sequence: TGCAGCGTTGAAGATCTGGTCACTGAAGCTTTCTTT. Translating it yields CSVEDLVTEAFF.

The chain has TRBV5-1 and TRBJ1-2; TRBD1 is a possible D gene (5 bases). V dropped 2 bases and J dropped 6 bases, with 14 bases sitting between them. Germline values: CDR1 SGHRS, CDR2 YFSETQ. The length of the CDR3 is 14 residues. DNA of the CDR3: TGCGCCAGCAGCTTATTCCAGGGAGCTGATGGCTACACCTTC. Residues: CASSLFQGADGYTF.

V is TRBV27 and J is TRBJ1-5; D gene ambiguous. Germline V CDR1 and CDR2: MNHEY, SMNVEV (reference sequence). Trimming took 2 bases from V and 4 from J, leaving 9 bases between them. The CDR3 contains 14 residues. The CDR3 loop reads CASSLKFLNQPQHF. The CDR3, as DNA: TGTGCCAGCAGTTTAAAGTTTTTGAATCAGCCCCAGCATTTT.

The chain carries TRBV29-1 and TRBJ2-1, with D unresolved. Germline CDR1 is SQVTM and CDR2 is ANQGSEA. There are 14 residues in the CDR3. V was trimmed by 5 bases and J by 2 bases, leaving 13 bases between them. The CDR3: CSVIPTQTYNEQFF. CDR3 DNA sequence: TGCAGCGTTATCCCGACCCAGACCTACAATGAGCAGTTCTTC.

The chain combines TRBV7-6 with TRBJ2-2; 7 bases are shared with TRBD2. CDR1 SGHVS and CDR2 FNYEAQ come from the germline V gene. This CDR3 has 13 amino acids. V lost 4 bases and J lost 4; bases outside the gene matches: 0. CDR3 loop: CASSSSGTGELFF. In nucleotides, the CDR3 is TGTGCCAGCAGCTCTAGCGGCACCGGGGAGCTGTTTTTT.

V and J are TRBV14 and TRBJ2-7; D is undetermined. The CDR3 spans 16 residues. The V and J ends lost 1 base and 3 bases respectively, with 16 bases between them. The germline gives CDR1 SGHDN, CDR2 FVKESK. CDR3 in DNA: TGTGCCAGCAGCCAAGTGGCGACTCTTGGGGACTACGAGCAGTACTTC. Amino acids: CASSQVATLGDYEQYF.

Only one count was recorded for this clone. The chain links TRBV10-3 to TRBJ2-7, with D tentatively TRBD2 (5 bases). Per the germline V gene, CDR1 is ENHRY and CDR2 is SYGVKD. V lost 2 bases and J 5 bases, leaving 13 bases between the germline ends. CDR3 length equals 14 residues. This chain's CDR3 is CAISEIRDPDEQYF. The CDR3, as DNA: TGTGCCATCAGTGAGATCCGGGATCCCGACGAGCAGTACTTC.

V gene TRBV19 combines with J gene TRBJ1-1, with D perhaps matching TRBD1 (6 bases). This CDR3 has 16 residues. Germline CDR1 LNHDA, CDR2 SQIVND (reference sequence). Between the trimmed V and J ends, which lost 3 bases and 5 bases, there was a span of 19 bases. The CDR3 nucleotides are TGTGCCAGTAGTATGCCCTCGTCCAGGGGAGGGACTGAAGCTTTCTTT. Translation gives CASSMPSSRGGTEAFF.

V usage is TRBV5-7 and J usage is TRBJ2-2; 10 nucleotides align to TRBD1. TRBV5-7 is annotated as an ORF whose role is uncertain. CDR3 size: 16 residues. V trimming: 3 bases; J trimming: 4 bases; junction bases outside the gene matches: 6. The CDR3 loop reads CASSSRDRGFTGELFF. As DNA, the CDR3 is TGTGCCAGCAGCTCCCGGGACAGGGGATTCACCGGGGAGCTGTTTTTT.

The J gene is TRBJ2-1, the V gene TRBV27; D unclear. Germline values: CDR1 MNHEY, CDR2 SMNVEV (reference sequence). The length of the CDR3 is 14 residues. V lost 2 bases and J lost 4, with 9 bases in between. The CDR3 DNA reads TGTGCCAGCAGTTTAGCTGCTAATTACAATGAGCAGTTCTTC. Amino acid sequence: CASSLAANYNEQFF.

The rearrangement links TRBV27 to TRBJ2-1; no clear D. Germline CDR1 MNHEY, CDR2 SMNVEV (reference sequence). The CDR3 runs 11 residues. V was shortened by 3 bases and J by 10 bases, with 7 bases between the two germline ends. The CDR3 nucleotides are TGTGCCAGCAGTTTCGGTGGCGAGCAGTTCTTC. This gives the protein CASSFGGEQFF.

This clone was recorded once. The genes are TRBV6-5 and TRBJ1-3; no clear D. CDR3 length equals 16 residues. From germline, CDR1 is MNHEY and CDR2 SVGAGI. The germline V and J ends were trimmed by 6 bases and 0 bases, with 15 bases remaining between them. The CDR3 protein is CASRYSDMSSGNTIYF. The DNA of the CDR3 is TGTGCCAGCAGGTACAGTGACATGAGCTCTGGAAACACCATATATTTT.

The chain has TRBV19 and TRBJ1-5; unclear D gene. CDR1 is LNHDA, CDR2 SQIVND, per germline (reference sequence). The CDR3 runs to 12 residues. V lost 11 bases and J lost 14, with 22 bases in between. The CDR3 is CACSESLGNEHF. The CDR3, as DNA: TGTGCCTGTTCCGAGAGCCTAGGGAATGAGCATTTT.

The chain employs TRBV9 and TRBJ2-3; the D is unclear. The CDR3 length is 11 residues. Germline V gene data show CDR1 as SGDLS and CDR2 as YYNGEE. The V gene lost 5 bases and the J gene lost 7 bases, with 8 bases spanning the gap. As DNA, the CDR3 is TGTGCCAGCAGTATCCAAAATACGCAGTATTTT. The encoded protein is CASSIQNTQYF.

The chain links TRBV7-9 to TRBJ1-5, with TRBD1 identical over 11 bases. The CDR3 is 15 residues long. The junction had 4 bases not matched to a gene; V was cut back by 6 bases and J by 3 bases. Germline values: CDR1 SEHNR, CDR2 FQNEAQ (reference sequence). DNA of the CDR3: TGTGCCAGCAGTTCGGGACAGGGGGTCAATCAGCCCCAGCATTTT. As protein: CASSSGQGVNQPQHF.

This clone has just a few counts. The gene calls are TRBV4-3 and TRBJ2-3, with 7 bases fitting TRBD1. The trim removed 0 bases at V and 1 base at J, leaving 4 bases unmatched. The CDR3 length is 16 residues. The germline V gene has CDR1 LGHNA and CDR2 YSLEER. This CDR3 is CASSQDLGGRTDTQYF. For the CDR3, the DNA is TGCGCCAGCAGCCAAGATTTAGGGGGCCGCACAGATACGCAGTATTTT.

The rearrangement uses TRBV19 and TRBJ2-7; D uncertain. Looked up from germline, CDR1 is LNHDA and CDR2 is SQIVND (reference sequence). CDR3 length: 14 amino acids. Trimming left V 3 bases short and J 7 bases short, with 16 bases between. The CDR3 bases are TGTGCCAGTAGTATTGAGAGTCAGCGTGGGGAGCAGTACTTC. It yields the protein CASSIESQRGEQYF.

The V and J genes are TRBV7-2 and TRBJ2-1; 8 bases are shared with TRBD2. The CDR3 is made up of 12 amino acids. Germline lookup yields CDR1 SGHTA and CDR2 FQGNSA. J lost 15 bases, V lost 5 bases, and 9 bases had no gene match. The CDR3 region is CASSPTGLAPFF. The CDR3 nucleotides are TGTGCCAGCAGCCCGACAGGACTAGCTCCGTTCTTC.

The chain employs TRBV29-1 and TRBJ2-1; D ambiguous. V was trimmed by 4 bases and J by 5 bases, leaving 6 bases between them. CDR3 length: 11 amino acids. Per the germline V gene, CDR1 is SQVTM and CDR2 is ANQGSEA. CDR3 in DNA: TGCAGCGTTGTATCTAACAATGAGCAGTTCTTC. Residues: CSVVSNNEQFF.